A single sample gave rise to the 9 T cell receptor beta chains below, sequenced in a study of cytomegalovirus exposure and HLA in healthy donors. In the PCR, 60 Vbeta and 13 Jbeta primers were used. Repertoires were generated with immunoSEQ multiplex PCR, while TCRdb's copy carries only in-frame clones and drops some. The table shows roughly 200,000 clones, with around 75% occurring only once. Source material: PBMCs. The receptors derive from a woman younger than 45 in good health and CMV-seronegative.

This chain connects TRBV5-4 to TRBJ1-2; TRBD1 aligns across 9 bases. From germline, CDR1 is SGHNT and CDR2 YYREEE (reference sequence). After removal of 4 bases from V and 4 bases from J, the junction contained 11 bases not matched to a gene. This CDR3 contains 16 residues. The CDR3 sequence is CASSPPPGQGFYGYTF. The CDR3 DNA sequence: TGTGCCAGCAGCCCCCCTCCGGGACAGGGTTTCTATGGCTACACCTTC.

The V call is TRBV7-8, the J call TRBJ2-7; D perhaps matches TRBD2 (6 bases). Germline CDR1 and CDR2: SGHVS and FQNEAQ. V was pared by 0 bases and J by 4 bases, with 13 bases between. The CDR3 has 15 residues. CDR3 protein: CASSLAPGDLYEQYF. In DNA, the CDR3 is TGTGCCAGCAGCTTAGCGCCGGGGGACCTTTACGAGCAGTACTTC.

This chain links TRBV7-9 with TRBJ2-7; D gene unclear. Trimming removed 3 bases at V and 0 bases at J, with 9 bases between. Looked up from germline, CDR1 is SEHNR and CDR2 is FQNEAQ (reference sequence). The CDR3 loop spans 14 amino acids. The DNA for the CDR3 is TGTGCCAGCAGCTTCGGGTTAAACTCCTACGAGCAGTACTTC. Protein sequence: CASSFGLNSYEQYF.

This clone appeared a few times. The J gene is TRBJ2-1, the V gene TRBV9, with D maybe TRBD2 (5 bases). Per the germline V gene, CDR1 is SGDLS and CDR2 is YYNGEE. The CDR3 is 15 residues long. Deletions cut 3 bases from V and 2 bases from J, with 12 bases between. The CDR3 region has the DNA TGTGCCAGCAGCGGGGCAGCCGGGACCTACAATGAGCAGTTCTTC. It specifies CASSGAAGTYNEQFF.

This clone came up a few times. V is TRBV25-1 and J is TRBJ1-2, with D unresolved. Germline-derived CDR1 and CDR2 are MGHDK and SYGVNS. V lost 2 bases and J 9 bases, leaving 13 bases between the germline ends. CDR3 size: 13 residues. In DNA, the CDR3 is TGTGCCAGCAGTGAACCGGGGTTTACTCGCTACACCTTC. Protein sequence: CASSEPGFTRYTF.

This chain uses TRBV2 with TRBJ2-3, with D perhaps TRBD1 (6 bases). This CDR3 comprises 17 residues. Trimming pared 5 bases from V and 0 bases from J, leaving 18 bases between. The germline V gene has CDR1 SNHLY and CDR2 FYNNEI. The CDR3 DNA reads TGTGCCAGCAGTTCCCAGGGGCTGGACAGTAGCACAGATACGCAGTATTTT. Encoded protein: CASSSQGLDSSTDTQYF.

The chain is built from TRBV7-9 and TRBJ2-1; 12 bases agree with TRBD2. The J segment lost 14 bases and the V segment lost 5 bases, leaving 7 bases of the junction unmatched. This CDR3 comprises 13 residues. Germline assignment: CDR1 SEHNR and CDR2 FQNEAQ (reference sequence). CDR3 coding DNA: TGTGCCAGCAGCGTATCGACTAGCGGGAGCGAGTTCTTC. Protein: CASSVSTSGSEFF.

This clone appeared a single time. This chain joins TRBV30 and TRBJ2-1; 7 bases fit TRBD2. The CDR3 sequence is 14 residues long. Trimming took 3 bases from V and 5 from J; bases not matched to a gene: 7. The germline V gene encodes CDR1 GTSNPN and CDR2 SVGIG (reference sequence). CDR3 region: CAWRGLVQNNEQFF. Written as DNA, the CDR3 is TGTGCCTGGAGAGGACTAGTACAGAACAATGAGCAGTTCTTC. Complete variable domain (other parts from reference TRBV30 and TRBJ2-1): SQTIHQWPATLVQPVGSPLSLECTVEGTSNPNLYWYRQAAGRGLQLLFYSVGIGQISSEVPQNLSASRPQDRQFILSSKKLLLSDSGFYLCAWRGLVQNNEQFFGPGTRLTVL.

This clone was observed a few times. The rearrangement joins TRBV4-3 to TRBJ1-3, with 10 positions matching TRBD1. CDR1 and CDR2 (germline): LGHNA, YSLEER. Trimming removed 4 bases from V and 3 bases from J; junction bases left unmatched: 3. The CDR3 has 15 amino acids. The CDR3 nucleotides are TGCGCCAGCAGCCGACAGGGGGCTGGTGGAAACACCATATATTTT. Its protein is CASSRQGAGGNTIYF.